The 31 T cell receptor beta chains in this list originate from one sample, sequenced in a study of blood T cell repertoires in COVID-19. The method was immunoSEQ multiplex PCR; TCRdb's version includes in-frame clones alone and lacks a portion of them. The sample lists roughly 100,000 clones, 75% to 85% seen once, with 8.5% to 10% in the top ten. The specimen sequenced was peripheral blood. The origin of the receptors is an elderly woman with acute or convalescent COVID-19.

This sequence joins TRBV7-6 and TRBJ2-7, with D uncertain. The germline gives CDR1 SGHVS, CDR2 FNYEAQ. CDR3 length equals 15 residues. V shed 5 bases and J shed 0 bases, with 14 bases lying between them. The CDR3 here is CASSPSVFSSYEQYF. DNA for the CDR3: TGTGCCAGCAGCCCCTCGGTCTTTAGCTCCTACGAGCAGTACTTC.

V usage is TRBV16 and J usage is TRBJ1-2; a weak D match, TRBD1 (5 bases). This CDR3 has 12 amino acids. Trimming left V 4 bases short and J 8 bases short, with 11 bases between. CDR1 KGHSY and CDR2 FQNENV come from the germline V gene. CDR3 bases: TGTGCCAGCAGCCTCAGGGTGGAGGGCTACACCTTC. Its protein product is CASSLRVEGYTF.

The chain joins TRBV10-3 to TRBJ2-7; 7 bases agree with TRBD1. The CDR3 length is 17 residues. Germline CDR1 is ENHRY and CDR2 is SYGVKD. Trimming took 5 bases from V and 2 from J; bases not matched to a gene: 15. CDR3 DNA sequence: TGTGCCATCAGTCAGGGGGTCATCGATCACCCGACCTACGAGCAGTACTTC. As protein: CAISQGVIDHPTYEQYF.

V is TRBV28 and J is TRBJ2-3; 7 bases are a match to TRBD2. The V gene end was trimmed by 4 bases and the J gene end by 2 bases; junction bases not matched to a gene: 15. Germline V CDR1 and CDR2: MDHEN, SYDVKM. The CDR3 covers 18 residues. The CDR3 here is CASSSVGRETPNTDTQYF. The CDR3 DNA follows: TGTGCCAGCAGTTCCGTGGGGCGGGAGACACCTAACACAGATACGCAGTATTTT.

The rearrangement uses TRBV7-9 and TRBJ2-7; TRBD1 might be the D (5 bases). Germline lookup yields CDR1 SEHNR and CDR2 FQNEAQ (reference sequence). Deletions cut 6 bases from V and 4 bases from J, with 19 bases between. The CDR3 is made up of 15 amino acids. This chain's CDR3 is CASSPGSVRGYEQYF. The CDR3, as DNA: TGTGCCAGCAGTCCAGGGTCGGTAAGGGGATACGAGCAGTACTTC. The full variable domain, completed using reference TRBV7-9 and TRBJ2-7, is DTGVSQNPRHKITKRGQNVTFRCDPISEHNRLYWYRQTLGQGPEFLTYFQNEAQLEKSRLLSDRFSAERPKGSFSTLEIQRTEQGDSAMYLCASSPGSVRGYEQYFGPGTRLTVT.

The chain is built from TRBV7-2 and TRBJ2-5, with 7 bases aligning to TRBD2. Trimming cost V 1 base and J 1 base; bases outside gene matches: 9. Per the germline V gene, CDR1 is SGHTA and CDR2 is FQGNSA. The CDR3 has 17 amino acids. CDR3 loop: CASSLVGGGALQETQYF. The CDR3 DNA reads TGTGCCAGCAGCTTAGTGGGCGGGGGAGCGCTCCAAGAGACCCAGTACTTC.

This clone was seen more than once but under ten times. The chain carries TRBV6-5 and TRBJ2-7; 9 nucleotides align to TRBD1. Germline V gene data show CDR1 as MNHEY and CDR2 as SVGAGI. With V trimmed by 7 bases and J by 4 bases, 5 bases remained unmatched. The CDR3 is 13 residues long. In DNA form, the CDR3 reads TGTGCCAGCACCACCGGACAGGGGTACGAGCAGTACTTC. Amino acid sequence: CASTTGQGYEQYF.

The chain employs TRBV5-1 and TRBJ2-5, with D possibly matching TRBD1 (5 bases). V lost 4 bases, J lost 4 bases, and 17 bases lay in between. The CDR3 runs 15 residues. CDR1 SGHRS and CDR2 YFSETQ come from the germline V gene. The CDR3 region has the DNA TGCGCCAGCAGCCTTACAGGTACTTCGGGAGAGACCCAGTACTTC. Translation: CASSLTGTSGETQYF.

The V and J genes are TRBV7-3 and TRBJ2-1; 14 positions match TRBD2. Germline CDR1 reads SGHTA; CDR2 reads FQGTGA. V lost 1 base, J lost 5 bases, and 4 bases stayed unmatched. CDR3 size: 17 residues. CDR3 in DNA: TGTGCCAGCAGCTTAAATGGACTAGCGGGGGGTGACAATGAGCAGTTCTTC. Translation: CASSLNGLAGGDNEQFF.

The V call is TRBV7-9, the J call TRBJ1-3; D remains ambiguous. The CDR3 runs to 12 residues. V lost 7 bases, J lost 7 bases, and 11 bases lay in between. From germline, CDR1 is SEHNR and CDR2 FQNEAQ (reference sequence). DNA of the CDR3: TGTGCCAGCACCGGCTCGGAGAACACCATATATTTT. Translation: CASTGSENTIYF.

The V call is TRBV19, the J call TRBJ1-1, with 7 bases lining up with TRBD1. CDR3 length: 17 amino acids. CDR1 and CDR2 from the germline V gene are LNHDA and SQIVND (reference sequence). J gave up 3 bases and V 1 base, and 11 bases lay outside the gene matches. The CDR3 loop is CASSIGLDRAEYTEAFF. The CDR3 DNA reads as TGTGCCAGTAGTATAGGTCTCGACAGGGCGGAATACACTGAAGCTTTCTTT.

CDR3 DNA sequence: TGTGCCAGCACAAGCGAATTTCAAGAGACCCAGTACTTC. Protein sequence: CASTSEFQETQYF. J is TRBJ2-5 and V is TRBV12-3 or TRBV12-4; D remains ambiguous. CDR3 length: 13 residues. V lost 7 bases and J 2 bases, leaving 11 bases between the germline ends.

This clone appeared a few times. The chain employs TRBV7-9 and TRBJ2-3; 8 bases are shared with TRBD2. J was trimmed by 2 bases and V by 2 bases; bases with no gene match: 9. The CDR3 loop spans 17 amino acids. Germline V gives CDR1 SEHNR, CDR2 FQNEAQ (reference sequence). CDR3 DNA sequence: TGTGCCAGCAGCTTAAAGTCAATAGCGGGGTTCACAGATACGCAGTATTTT. It encodes CASSLKSIAGFTDTQYF.

The rearrangement uses TRBV19 and TRBJ2-3; 7 nucleotides align to TRBD1. The CDR3 is 14 residues long. Germline V gene sequence: CDR1 LNHDA, CDR2 SQIVND (reference sequence). Unmatched junction bases numbered 5, after V lost 6 bases and J lost 2 bases. The CDR3 nucleotides are TGTGCCAGTAGCCCACAGGGGCTCACAGATACGCAGTATTTT. Its protein product is CASSPQGLTDTQYF. The variable domain in full, with the rest retrieved from reference TRBV19 and TRBJ2-3, is DGGITQSPKYLFRKEGQNVTLSCEQNLNHDAMYWYRQDPGQGLRLIYYSQIVNDFQKGDIAEGYSVSREKKESFPLTVTSAQKNPTAFYLCASSPQGLTDTQYFGPGTRLTVL.

This clone turned up a few times. This chain links TRBV20-1 with TRBJ2-3, with 11 bases that match TRBD2. Germline CDR1 reads DFQATT; CDR2 reads SNEGSKA (reference sequence). The length of the CDR3 is 16 residues. Trimming cost V 3 bases and J 2 bases; bases outside gene matches: 7. The CDR3 sequence is CSASPRLAGPTDTQYF. The CDR3 bases are TGCAGTGCTAGTCCCCGACTAGCGGGGCCCACAGATACGCAGTATTTT.

The chain is built from TRBV6-2 or TRBV6-3 and TRBJ1-3; tentatively, D is TRBD1 (6 bases). Trimming cost V 4 bases and J 5 bases, with 12 bases left between them. The CDR3 is 14 residues long. In germline, CDR1 is MNHEY, CDR2 SVGEGT. CDR3: CASSSDSRRNTIYF. The CDR3 DNA reads as TGTGCCAGCAGTTCGGACAGCAGGCGAAACACCATATATTTT.

This clone was recorded at least ten times. The genes are TRBV28 and TRBJ1-1; 7 bases are a match to TRBD1. The CDR3 has 15 amino acids. Germline CDR1 is MDHEN and CDR2 is SYDVKM. After removal of 3 bases from V and 10 bases from J, the junction contained 14 bases not matched to a gene. DNA for the CDR3: TGTGCCAGCAGTTTGTTAACAGGGGCTGGTACCGGAGCTTTCTTT. Protein product: CASSLLTGAGTGAFF.

The V call is TRBV30, the J call TRBJ2-7, with D tentatively TRBD1 or TRBD2 (7 bases each). The CDR3 is 14 amino acids. CDR1 is GTSNPN and CDR2 is SVGIG in the germline V gene (reference sequence). Trimming stripped 5 bases from V and 2 bases from J, with 16 bases between. The CDR3, as DNA: TGTGCCTGGGGGGAGGGGGCGTTAACCTACGAGCAGTACTTC. Its protein product is CAWGEGALTYEQYF.

In this sample, this clone turned up once. The chain uses TRBV20-1 and TRBJ1-6; 8 bases line up with TRBD1. Germline V gives CDR1 DFQATT, CDR2 SNEGSKA (reference sequence). This CDR3 contains 16 residues. Germline trimming cut 3 bases from V and 0 bases from J; bases unmatched to any gene: 4. The CDR3 region is CSASDRGSSYNSPLHF. For the CDR3, the DNA is TGCAGTGCTAGTGACAGGGGAAGCTCCTATAATTCACCCCTCCACTTT.

The chain employs TRBV29-1 and TRBJ1-2, with a weak D call TRBD1 (6 bases). Looked up from germline, CDR1 is SQVTM and CDR2 is ANQGSEA. The CDR3 spans 14 residues. Trimming left V 4 bases short and J 4 bases short, with 16 bases between. The CDR3 loop reads CSVVGPTGTYGYTF. CDR3 in DNA: TGCAGCGTTGTTGGGCCCACAGGGACCTATGGCTACACCTTC.

This chain links TRBV28 with TRBJ1-2, with 7 bases matching TRBD1. In germline, CDR1 is MDHEN, CDR2 SYDVKM. V lost 6 bases to trimming and J lost 8 bases; unmatched junction nucleotides: 15. This CDR3 is built from 15 residues. Here the CDR3 DNA reads TGTGCCAGCAGGACAGGGTTCCTGTTAGAGAAGGGCTACACCTTC. It codes for CASRTGFLLEKGYTF.

The chain joins TRBV7-9 to TRBJ1-1, with D possibly matching TRBD1 (5 bases). The V and J ends lost 7 bases and 5 bases respectively, with 17 bases between them. Looked up from germline, CDR1 is SEHNR and CDR2 is FQNEAQ (reference sequence). The CDR3 sequence is 14 residues long. For the CDR3, the DNA is TGTGCCAGCAAGGGTGTCAGTGGGGGGACTGAAGCTTTCTTT. Its translation: CASKGVSGGTEAFF.

The chain combines TRBV6-2 or TRBV6-3 with TRBJ2-3, with D possibly being TRBD1 (6 bases). Germline-derived CDR1 and CDR2 are MNHEY and SVGEGT. Deletions cut 5 bases from V and 1 base from J, with 7 bases between. CDR3 length: 13 residues. The CDR3 region has the DNA TGTGCCAGCAGTCCAGGGGGCACAGATACGCAGTATTTT. This gives the protein CASSPGGTDTQYF.

V and J are TRBV6-5 and TRBJ2-1; tentative D call: TRBD2 (5 bases). The CDR3 runs to 16 residues. Between the trimmed V and J ends, which lost 0 bases and 3 bases, there was a span of 12 bases. CDR1 and CDR2 from the germline V gene are MNHEY and SVGAGI. For the CDR3, the DNA is TGTGCCAGCAGTTACTCGATTTTAGCGAGCTACAATGAGCAGTTCTTC. Translating it yields CASSYSILASYNEQFF.

V gene TRBV2 combines with J gene TRBJ1-2, with 10 bases aligning to TRBD1. The CDR3 has 15 residues. Unmatched junction bases numbered 8, after V lost 4 bases and J lost 6 bases. From germline, CDR1 is SNHLY and CDR2 FYNNEI. CDR3 sequence: CASSVLTGGLDGYTF. In nucleotides, the CDR3 is TGTGCCAGCAGTGTACTGACAGGGGGCCTTGATGGCTACACCTTC.

CDR3 sequence: CASSLQGADEQFF. The CDR3 DNA sequence: TGTGCCAGCAGCCTACAGGGGGCAGATGAGCAGTTCTTC. V and J are TRBV4-2 and TRBJ2-1; TRBD1 agrees at 9 bases. The CDR3 consists of 13 residues. The V and J ends lost 4 bases and 8 bases, in that order; junction bases with no gene match: 3. Germline loops: CDR1 LGHNA, CDR2 YNFKEQ.

This clone showed up just a few times. The chain uses TRBV4-3 and TRBJ1-2, with 7 bases fitting TRBD1. Per germline, CDR1 LGHNA and CDR2 YSLEER. The CDR3 spans 15 residues. V dropped 0 bases and J dropped 8; count of bases not matched to a gene: 9. CDR3 nucleotides: TGCGCCAGCAGCCAAGAGGACAGGATCCCTGGGGGCTACACCTTC. It translates to CASSQEDRIPGGYTF.

This clone occurred a few times. This chain links TRBV3-1 (or the pseudogene TRBV3-2) with TRBJ2-5; D may be TRBD2 (6 bases). CDR3 length: 13 amino acids. Germline CDR1 reads LGHDT; CDR2 reads YNNKEL (reference sequence). V dropped 1 base and J dropped 7 bases, with 10 bases sitting between them. In nucleotides, the CDR3 is TGTGCCAGCAGCCAAGGAGAGGGAGGGACCCAGTACTTC. Its translation is CASSQGEGGTQYF.

V and J are TRBV5-4 and TRBJ1-2; D not resolved. V gave up 4 bases and J gave up 8 bases, with 18 bases separating them. Germline lookup yields CDR1 SGHNT and CDR2 YYREEE (reference sequence). CDR3 length equals 14 residues. Here the CDR3 reads CASSPDMGYGGYTF. DNA of the CDR3: TGTGCCAGCAGCCCAGACATGGGTTATGGCGGCTACACCTTC.

The V and J genes are TRBV30 and TRBJ1-2, with D perhaps matching TRBD1 (5 bases). Per germline, CDR1 GTSNPN and CDR2 SVGIG (reference sequence). The CDR3 contains 15 residues. The V gene lost 5 bases and the J gene lost 0 bases, with 16 bases spanning the gap. The CDR3 region has the DNA TGTGCCTGGGTACCGGGGGGAGAAGCTAACTATGGCTACACCTTC. Amino acid sequence: CAWVPGGEANYGYTF.

V and J are TRBV9 and TRBJ1-6; D might be TRBD1 (6 bases). There are 15 residues in the CDR3. Germline V gene sequence: CDR1 SGDLS, CDR2 YYNGEE. The germline V and J ends were trimmed by 4 bases and 5 bases, with 13 bases remaining between them. CDR3 sequence: CASSLNGQHNSPLHF. The CDR3, as DNA: TGTGCCAGCAGCCTCAATGGACAGCATAATTCACCCCTCCACTTT.